What follows are 13 T cell receptor beta chains derived from one specimen sequenced in a study of cytomegalovirus exposure and HLA in healthy donors. The PCR employed 60 Vbeta primers together with 13 Jbeta primers. Libraries were prepared by immunoSEQ multiplex PCR; TCRdb keeps only in-frame clonotypes and omits some of them. The data show roughly 140,000 clones, roughly 80% seen once. Material: PBMCs. Every receptor here comes from a female donor in good health and CMV-seronegative.

The sample holds one count of this clone. The V call is TRBV5-8, the J call TRBJ1-1, with 7 bases aligning to TRBD1. The trim removed 5 bases at V and 5 bases at J, leaving 9 bases unmatched. Germline V gene data show CDR1 as SGHTS and CDR2 as YDEGEE. This CDR3 is built from 14 residues. The CDR3 spells CASRATGSGTEAFF. In nucleotides, the CDR3 is TGTGCCAGCAGAGCGACAGGGTCGGGGACTGAAGCTTTCTTT. Full variable domain (outside the CDR3, taken from reference TRBV5-8 and TRBJ1-1): EAGVTQSPTHLIKTRGQQATLRCSPISGHTSVYWYQQALGLGLQFLLWYDEGEERNRGNFPPRFSGRQFPNYSSELNVNALELEDSALYLCASRATGSGTEAFFGQGTRLTVV.

The chain couples TRBV5-1 to TRBJ2-7, with D possibly being TRBD2 (6 bases). The CDR3 sequence is 14 residues long. V gave up 0 bases and J gave up 3 bases, with 10 bases separating them. The germline gives CDR1 SGHRS, CDR2 YFSETQ. The CDR3 DNA reads TGCGCCAGCAGCTTGGTAGGGGACTTCTACGAGCAGTACTTC. It yields the protein CASSLVGDFYEQYF.

The CDR3 loop reads CASSQGQRAYEQYF. The CDR3, as DNA: TGTGCCAGCAGCCAAGGACAGCGAGCCTACGAGCAGTACTTC. The gene calls are TRBV7-2 and TRBJ2-7; D is perhaps TRBD1 (6 bases). V was shortened by 5 bases and J by 2 bases, with 13 bases between the two germline ends. The CDR3 extends over 14 amino acids. Germline loops: CDR1 SGHTA, CDR2 FQGNSA.

The genes are TRBV19 and TRBJ1-2; maybe TRBD1 (5 bases). Trimming took 4 bases from V and 4 from J, leaving 10 bases between them. CDR3 length equals 13 residues. From germline, CDR1 is LNHDA and CDR2 SQIVND (reference sequence). The CDR3 spells CASSTPDSYGYTF. For the CDR3, the DNA is TGTGCCAGTAGTACCCCCGACAGCTATGGCTACACCTTC.

The gene calls are TRBV30 and TRBJ2-7, with D possibly TRBD2 on 6 matching bases. Germline V CDR1 and CDR2: GTSNPN, SVGIG (reference sequence). V shed 4 bases and J shed 7 bases, with 14 bases lying between them. This CDR3 contains 12 residues. CDR3 sequence: CAWTYSAGEQYF. In DNA form, the CDR3 reads TGTGCCTGGACCTACAGCGCGGGGGAGCAGTACTTC.

This chain links TRBV12-5 with TRBJ2-3; 7 bases agree with TRBD1. The junction had 8 bases not matched to a gene; V was cut back by 2 bases and J by 3 bases. The CDR3 has 16 residues. Germline CDR1 reads LGHNT; CDR2 reads FRNRAP. DNA of the CDR3: TGTGCTAGTGGTTTGAACATGGACAGGCCGACAGATACGCAGTATTTT. Translation gives CASGLNMDRPTDTQYF.

The chain carries TRBV27 and TRBJ1-1; no definite D call. CDR3 length equals 15 residues. The V end was cut by 1 base, the J end by 3 bases, with 12 bases between. The germline CDR1 and CDR2 sequences are MNHEY and SMNVEV (reference sequence). The CDR3 region is CASSLYGKTYTEAFF. CDR3 bases: TGTGCCAGCAGTTTATACGGGAAGACTTACACTGAAGCTTTCTTT.

The V call is TRBV5-1, the J call TRBJ1-2; no reliable D call. Trimming stripped 4 bases from V and 5 bases from J, with 15 bases between. This CDR3 is 14 amino acids long. Looked up from germline, CDR1 is SGHRS and CDR2 is YFSETQ. This chain's CDR3 is CASSAGSYEYGYTF. In nucleotides, the CDR3 is TGCGCCAGCAGCGCCGGGTCGTATGAATATGGCTACACCTTC.

This chain uses TRBV28 with TRBJ1-1; 12 positions agree with TRBD1. CDR1 is MDHEN, CDR2 SYDVKM, per germline. The CDR3 extends over 16 amino acids. Germline trimming cut 6 bases from V and 7 bases from J; bases unmatched to any gene: 12. The CDR3: CASSLGQGATRGEAFF. For the CDR3, the DNA is TGTGCCAGCAGCCTGGGACAGGGGGCTACCCGGGGTGAAGCTTTCTTT.

The chain has TRBV19 and TRBJ1-2; a weak D match, TRBD1 (6 bases). CDR1 LNHDA and CDR2 SQIVND come from the germline V gene (reference sequence). Between the trimmed V and J ends, which lost 5 bases and 3 bases, there was a span of 16 bases. This CDR3 has 15 residues. The CDR3, as DNA: TGTGCCAGTAGTGTGGACAGCGGCTGGGACTATGGCTACACCTTC. Translating gives CASSVDSGWDYGYTF.

This clone was seen only once. This chain links TRBV5-1 with TRBJ2-7, with TRBD2 identical over 13 bases. The length of the CDR3 is 15 residues. From germline, CDR1 is SGHRS and CDR2 YFSETQ. With V trimmed by 4 bases and J by 6 bases, 7 bases remained unmatched. CDR3 amino acids: CASSAGTSGVSEQYF. CDR3 bases: TGCGCCAGCAGCGCGGGGACTAGCGGGGTCTCCGAGCAGTACTTC.

Comment on this clone: The junction departs from germline at one end; a sequencing error may be responsible. This sequence joins TRBV5-6 and TRBJ2-5, with TRBD1 matching over 7 bases. The germline gives CDR1 SGHDT, CDR2 YYEEEE. The CDR3 sequence is 17 residues long. CDR3: CASRLGLVAGGSETQYF. CDR3 coding DNA: TGTGCCAGCAGATTGGGGCTTGTGGCAGGGGGTTCGGAGACCCAGTACTTC.

The chain has TRBV19 and TRBJ2-5; TRBD1 aligns across 7 bases. The CDR3 is made up of 17 amino acids. V shed 7 bases and J 2 bases; nucleotides not matched to a gene: 16. CDR1 and CDR2 (germline): LNHDA, SQIVND (reference sequence). The DNA of the CDR3 is TGTGCCAGTAAGGGGACAGTTCGTGGTCCCGTTCAAGAGACCCAGTACTTC. Amino acids: CASKGTVRGPVQETQYF.